This TCR beta chain was identified in a study of blood T cell repertoires in COVID-19. Study information: Both acute and convalescent COVID-19 samples were obtained from the United States, Italy and Spain. Nucleic acid was either cDNA or gDNA, and it came from T cells, B-cell-depleted T cells, or PBMCs.

In the authors' methods: By means of reference gene primer amplification, nucleated cell counts were estimated. Sequencing used immunoSEQ multiplex PCR; TCRdb keeps in-frame clones, though not all of them. That table is the source of V, J and clone size, and D and trimming were worked out from the DNA. The table includes some 26,000 clones, about nine tenths detected once. The sequence came from a woman in her fifties or sixties with active COVID-19. The sequenced material came from peripheral blood.

The CDR3: CASSYSGGGYEQYF. In DNA form, the CDR3 reads TGTGCCAGCAGTTACTCGGGAGGGGGCTACGAGCAGTACTTC. V is TRBV6-6 and J is TRBJ2-7; tentative D call: TRBD2 (7 bases). Between the trimmed V and J ends, which lost 0 bases and 3 bases, there was a span of 9 bases. Germline V gene data show CDR1 as MNHNY and CDR2 as SVGAGI (reference sequence). The CDR3 is made up of 14 amino acids.